This TCR beta chain came from a study of early T cells in non-severe SARS-CoV-2 infection. Germline V gene data show CDR1 as MRHNA and CDR2 as SNTAGT. CDR3 length equals 20 residues. The ends lost 2 bases at V and 0 bases at J; junction bases unmatched: 12. TCRdb called the 5' RACE reads again in MiXCR, with one record for every CDR3 protein. Found here are some 110,000 distinct CDR3 sequences, more than 12% of them singletons; the top ten hold about a fifth. This clonotype was detected a few times. Specimen: whole blood. This clonotype was sampled from an adult who was a healthcare worker with PCR-confirmed SARS-CoV-2 infection or an uninfected control (not recorded which). The chain carries TRBV6-4 and TRBJ1-4; 10 bases map to TRBD1. The CDR3 DNA follows: TGTGCCAGCAGTGACAGATCCGGGACAGGGGACGAGACAACTAATGAAAAACTGTTTTTT. This codes for CASSDRSGTGDETTNEKLFF.